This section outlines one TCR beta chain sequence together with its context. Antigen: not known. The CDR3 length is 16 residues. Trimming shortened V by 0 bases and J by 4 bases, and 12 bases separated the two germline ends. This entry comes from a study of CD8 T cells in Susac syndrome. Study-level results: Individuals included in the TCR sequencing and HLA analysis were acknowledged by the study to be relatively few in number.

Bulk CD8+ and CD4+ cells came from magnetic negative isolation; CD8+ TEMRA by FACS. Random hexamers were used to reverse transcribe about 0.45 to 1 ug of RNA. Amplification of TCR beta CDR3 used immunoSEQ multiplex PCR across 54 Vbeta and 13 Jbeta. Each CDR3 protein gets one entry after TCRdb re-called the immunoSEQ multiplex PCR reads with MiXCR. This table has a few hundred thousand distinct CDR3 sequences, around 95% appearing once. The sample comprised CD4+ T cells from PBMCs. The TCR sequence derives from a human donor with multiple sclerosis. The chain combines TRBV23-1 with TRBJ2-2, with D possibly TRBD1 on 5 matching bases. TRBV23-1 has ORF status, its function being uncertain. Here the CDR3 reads CASSQSRRVGTGELFF. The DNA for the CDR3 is TGCGCCAGCAGTCAATCCCGCAGGGTCGGCACCGGGGAGCTGTTTTTT.